These T cell receptor beta chains were read from a single sample in a study of T cells generated in artificial thymic organoids. No antigen has been assigned to these receptors. One entry per CDR3 protein results from TCRdb running MiXCR on the 5' RACE reads. The data contain 5,400 or so distinct CDR3 sequences, around 25% of them seen just once; the ten biggest clones take up 3%. The sample was naive CD8+ T cells grown in artificial thymic organoids from cord blood stem and progenitor cells. The receptor set was obtained from a human donor who gave cord blood stem cells for thymic organoid culture, a cardiac surgery patient who gave postnatal thymus, or a blood donor (not recorded which). Each CDR3 is given with its conserved first and last residue. Each record gives: J gene, V gene, D gene, clone size, CDR3 DNA, CDR3 protein. A D gene is named only where the DNA matches it firmly. Part of the rows lack a size; the others show once, few, many or a class for expanded clones.

J gene: TRBJ1-5; V gene: TRBV4-1; D gene: -; clone size: medium-sized; CDR3 DNA: TGCGCCAGCAGCCCAGGACAGTCGTGCAATCAGCCCCAGCATTTT; CDR3 protein: CASSPGQSCNQPQHF
J gene: TRBJ2-3; V gene: TRBV24-1; D gene: -; clone size: -; CDR3 DNA: TGTGCCACGTCGGACTGCAGCACAGGTACGCAGTATTTT; CDR3 protein: CATSDCSTGTQYF
J gene: TRBJ2-3; V gene: TRBV6-2/TRBV6-3; D gene: -; clone size: medium-sized; CDR3 DNA: TGTGCCAGCAGACGAGGGCAGTGCACAGATACGCAGTATTTT; CDR3 protein: CASRRGQCTDTQYF
J gene: TRBJ2-6; V gene: TRBV10-3; D gene: -; clone size: medium-sized; CDR3 DNA: TGTGCCATCGGTACGACTCCGTACTCTGGGGCCAACGTCCTGACTTTC; CDR3 protein: CAIGTTPYSGANVLTF
J gene: TRBJ2-7; V gene: TRBV4-3; D gene: TRBD1; clone size: medium-sized; CDR3 DNA: TGCGCCAGCAGCCAAGCGCCGGGACAGGGTTCCTACGAGCAGTACTTC; CDR3 protein: CASSQAPGQGSYEQYF
J gene: TRBJ1-4; V gene: TRBV6-5; D gene: -; clone size: -; CDR3 DNA: TGTGCCAGCAGTTACTCGGCAAGAGGGGAAAAACTGTTTTTT; CDR3 protein: CASSYSARGEKLFF
J gene: TRBJ2-5; V gene: TRBV28; D gene: TRBD2; clone size: many; CDR3 DNA: TGTGCCAGCAGCTGTCTAGCGGGAAGGCAAGAGACCCAGTACTTC; CDR3 protein: CASSCLAGRQETQYF
J gene: TRBJ1-5; V gene: TRBV3-1; D gene: -; clone size: medium-sized; CDR3 DNA: TGTGCCAGCAGCCAAGGGACACGTCAGCCCCAGCATTTT; CDR3 protein: CASSQGTRQPQHF
J gene: TRBJ2-2; V gene: TRBV29-1; D gene: -; clone size: medium-sized; CDR3 DNA: TGCAGCGTTGAGGGCTCCTCCGGGGAGCTGTTTTTT; CDR3 protein: CSVEGSSGELFF
J gene: TRBJ2-1; V gene: TRBV11-2; D gene: TRBD2; clone size: medium-sized; CDR3 DNA: TGTGCCAGCAGCTTAGTTTGTTGGGCGGGGGGAGTGTCCTACAATGAGCAGTTCTTC; CDR3 protein: CASSLVCWAGGVSYNEQFF
J gene: TRBJ2-7; V gene: TRBV7-2; D gene: TRBD1; clone size: medium-sized; CDR3 DNA: TGTGCCAGCAGCGGGACAGCCCGCTACGAGCAGTACTTC; CDR3 protein: CASSGTARYEQYF
J gene: TRBJ2-5; V gene: TRBV5-1; D gene: TRBD1; clone size: medium-sized; CDR3 DNA: TGCGCCAGCAGCTGGGCAGGGGGCCAAGAGACCCAGTACTTC; CDR3 protein: CASSWAGGQETQYF
J gene: TRBJ1-1; V gene: TRBV6-2/TRBV6-3; D gene: -; clone size: medium-sized; CDR3 DNA: TGTGCCAGCAGTTACTCCTGCTCCTTGAACACTGAAGCTTTCTTT; CDR3 protein: CASSYSCSLNTEAFF
J gene: TRBJ1-1; V gene: TRBV4-1; D gene: -; clone size: few; CDR3 DNA: TGCGCCAGCAGCCGGGGACTCATTGGGGACACTGAAGCTTTCTTT; CDR3 protein: CASSRGLIGDTEAFF
J gene: TRBJ2-7; V gene: TRBV9; D gene: -; clone size: -; CDR3 DNA: TGTGCCAGCAGCGTAGGAGGGGACTACGAGCAGTACTTC; CDR3 protein: CASSVGGDYEQYF
J gene: TRBJ2-6; V gene: TRBV7-9; D gene: TRBD1; clone size: medium-sized; CDR3 DNA: TGTGCCAGCAGCTTAGTAGTTCACAGGGGAGCCGGGGCCAACGTCCTGACTTTC; CDR3 protein: CASSLVVHRGAGANVLTF
J gene: TRBJ1-1; V gene: TRBV7-2; D gene: -; clone size: -; CDR3 DNA: TGTGCCAGCAGCTCGACAGTGAACACTGAAGCTTTCTTT; CDR3 protein: CASSSTVNTEAFF
J gene: TRBJ2-2; V gene: TRBV4-1; D gene: -; clone size: medium-sized; CDR3 DNA: TGCGCCAGCAGCCAAGATTTCGCCAACTTGAACACCGGGGAGCTGTTTTTT; CDR3 protein: CASSQDFANLNTGELFF
J gene: TRBJ2-7; V gene: TRBV5-1; D gene: TRBD2; clone size: medium-sized; CDR3 DNA: TGCGCCAGCAGCAATACCCTCAGCGTGGCGGGAGGCTCCTACGAGCAGTACTTC; CDR3 protein: CASSNTLSVAGGSYEQYF
J gene: TRBJ1-1; V gene: TRBV5-6; D gene: -; clone size: -; CDR3 DNA: TGTGCCAGCAGCTTGGCAGGACCTGAAGCTTTCTTT; CDR3 protein: CASSLAGPEAFF
J gene: TRBJ2-7; V gene: TRBV20-1; D gene: -; clone size: medium-sized; CDR3 DNA: TGCAGTGCTAGAGCAGGGTGTCCCTCCTACGAGCAGTACTTC; CDR3 protein: CSARAGCPSYEQYF
J gene: TRBJ2-3; V gene: TRBV12-3/TRBV12-4; D gene: TRBD2; clone size: medium-sized; CDR3 DNA: TGTGCCAGCAGTTCCTGTAGCGGGAGGGGCACAGATACGCAGTATTTT; CDR3 protein: CASSSCSGRGTDTQYF
J gene: TRBJ1-1; V gene: TRBV4-3; D gene: TRBD1; clone size: medium-sized; CDR3 DNA: TGCGCCAGCAACCAGACCCATCCTCCCGACAGGGGGAAAACTGAAGCTTTCTTT; CDR3 protein: CASNQTHPPDRGKTEAFF
J gene: TRBJ2-2; V gene: TRBV10-3; D gene: TRBD1; clone size: large; CDR3 DNA: TGTGCCATCAGTGAGTGGGGTTGGACAGGGGCGAACACCGGGGAGCTGTTTTTT; CDR3 protein: CAISEWGWTGANTGELFF
J gene: TRBJ2-3; V gene: TRBV4-1; D gene: -; clone size: -; CDR3 DNA: TGCGCCAGCGGCCATGAGAGGGCCCGCACAGATACGCAGTATTTT; CDR3 protein: CASGHERARTDTQYF
J gene: TRBJ2-7; V gene: TRBV5-6; D gene: -; clone size: medium-sized; CDR3 DNA: TGTGCCAGCAGCTTGGTCCTGACAAAGTCCTACGAGCAGTACTTC; CDR3 protein: CASSLVLTKSYEQYF
J gene: TRBJ2-2; V gene: TRBV6-5; D gene: TRBD1; clone size: -; CDR3 DNA: TGTGCCAGCGGGACCGGGACAGGGGGTACCGGGGAGCTGTTTTTT; CDR3 protein: CASGTGTGGTGELFF
J gene: TRBJ2-7; V gene: TRBV5-6; D gene: TRBD1; clone size: medium-sized; CDR3 DNA: TGTGCCAGCAGCTTGGCCCGCCGGGACAGGAGGTACGAGCAGTACTTC; CDR3 protein: CASSLARRDRRYEQYF
J gene: TRBJ1-2; V gene: TRBV6-5; D gene: -; clone size: medium-sized; CDR3 DNA: TGTGCCAGCAGTTATCGGGGTAGGGGTGGCTACACCTTC; CDR3 protein: CASSYRGRGGYTF
J gene: TRBJ1-1; V gene: TRBV20-1; D gene: -; clone size: medium-sized; CDR3 DNA: TGCAGTGCTAGAGTGGACTTCACTGAAGCTTTCTTT; CDR3 protein: CSARVDFTEAFF
J gene: TRBJ2-1; V gene: TRBV24-1; D gene: -; clone size: medium-sized; CDR3 DNA: TGTGCCACCAGTGATTTGAGGGACTCCAAAAGTCCCTCCTACAATGAGCAGTTCTTC; CDR3 protein: CATSDLRDSKSPSYNEQFF
J gene: TRBJ2-1; V gene: TRBV12-3/TRBV12-4; D gene: TRBD2; clone size: medium-sized; CDR3 DNA: TGTGCCAGCAGTATCCGTTTAGCGGGGGGGCGAGATATCAATGAGCAGTTCTTC; CDR3 protein: CASSIRLAGGRDINEQFF
J gene: TRBJ2-7; V gene: TRBV28; D gene: -; clone size: -; CDR3 DNA: TGTGCCAGCAGTCTTATTGGGATCTACGAGCAGTGCTTC; CDR3 protein: CASSLIGIYEQCF
J gene: TRBJ2-5; V gene: TRBV7-8; D gene: -; clone size: -; CDR3 DNA: TGTGCCAGCAGCTTTCTTGCGAAGCCTAGAGAGGAGACCCAGTACTTC; CDR3 protein: CASSFLAKPREETQYF
J gene: TRBJ2-3; V gene: TRBV3-1; D gene: TRBD2; clone size: -; CDR3 DNA: TGTGCCAGCAGCCCTGGACTAGAAACGCAGTATTTT; CDR3 protein: CASSPGLETQYF
J gene: TRBJ1-1; V gene: TRBV12-3/TRBV12-4; D gene: TRBD1; clone size: -; CDR3 DNA: TGTGCCAGCAGATCCCGACAGGGAAGAGACACTGAAGCTTTCTTT; CDR3 protein: CASRSRQGRDTEAFF
J gene: TRBJ2-7; V gene: TRBV10-3; D gene: TRBD2; clone size: -; CDR3 DNA: TGTGCCGTCAGTGGGCCCCCTAGCGGGAGCTACGAGCAGTACTTC; CDR3 protein: CAVSGPPSGSYEQYF
J gene: TRBJ2-7; V gene: TRBV5-1; D gene: -; clone size: -; CDR3 DNA: TGCGCCAGCAGCTTTTTCCGGGACAGCGGGAAGGAGCAGTACTTC; CDR3 protein: CASSFFRDSGKEQYF
J gene: TRBJ1-2; V gene: TRBV10-3; D gene: -; clone size: medium-sized; CDR3 DNA: TGTGCCATCGGGGAATATGGCTACACCTTC; CDR3 protein: CAIGEYGYTF
J gene: TRBJ1-3; V gene: TRBV12-3/TRBV12-4; D gene: -; clone size: many; CDR3 DNA: TGTGCCAGCAGTTTCTTGGGATCTAAGACCGGATCTGGAAACACCATATATTTT; CDR3 protein: CASSFLGSKTGSGNTIYF
J gene: TRBJ2-4; V gene: TRBV5-1; D gene: TRBD2; clone size: -; CDR3 DNA: TGCGCCAGCAGCTTGCCGACTAGCGGGGGCAAAAACATTCAGTACTTC; CDR3 protein: CASSLPTSGGKNIQYF
J gene: TRBJ2-2; V gene: TRBV4-3; D gene: -; clone size: medium-sized; CDR3 DNA: TGCGCCAGCAGCCAAGCCACAGCGGCCGGGGAGCTGTTTTTT; CDR3 protein: CASSQATAAGELFF
J gene: TRBJ2-7; V gene: TRBV7-2; D gene: -; clone size: -; CDR3 DNA: TGTGCCAGCAGCCCCGGGTCGGTTGGCTACGAGCAGTACTTC; CDR3 protein: CASSPGSVGYEQYF
J gene: TRBJ1-1; V gene: TRBV5-1; D gene: -; clone size: medium-sized; CDR3 DNA: TGCGCCAGCAGCATACAGGGTTCGGACACTGAAGCTTTCTTT; CDR3 protein: CASSIQGSDTEAFF
J gene: TRBJ2-3; V gene: TRBV18; D gene: TRBD1; clone size: medium-sized; CDR3 DNA: TGTGCCAGCTCACCACCGCGCGGGACAGGGGGTCTTTTCCACACAGATACGCAGTATTTT; CDR3 protein: CASSPPRGTGGLFHTDTQYF